The 19 T cell receptor beta chains presented below share a single source sample, sequenced in a study of T cell responses to AZD1222 COVID-19 vaccine. Assay: immunoSEQ multiplex PCR; the TCRdb copy retains only in-frame clones and omits some. The sample has about 120,000 clones; approximately 86% are singletons. This specimen was peripheral blood, taken on day 0 of AZD1222 vaccination. The receptors were sampled from an adult in good health.

V usage is TRBV5-4 and J usage is TRBJ2-7, with TRBD2 identical over 7 bases. CDR1 and CDR2 (germline): SGHNT, YYREEE (reference sequence). This CDR3 has 15 residues. J was trimmed by 4 bases and V by 4 bases; bases with no gene match: 11. In DNA form, the CDR3 reads TGTGCCAGCAGCCGCCAGGCGGGAGAAAAGTACGAGCAGTACTTC. Its protein is CASSRQAGEKYEQYF.

The chain is built from TRBV5-4 and TRBJ2-7; 7 nucleotides agree with TRBD2. Germline CDR1 SGHNT, CDR2 YYREEE (reference sequence). The CDR3 is 14 amino acids. With V trimmed by 0 bases and J by 6 bases, 6 bases remained unmatched. This CDR3 is CASSLALAEGEQYF. CDR3 in DNA: TGTGCCAGCAGCTTGGCTCTAGCGGAGGGCGAGCAGTACTTC.

The chain carries TRBV28 and TRBJ2-7; weak D call: TRBD1 (5 bases). The CDR3 is 13 residues long. Trimming took 6 bases from V and 2 from J, leaving 11 bases between them. The V gene's germline CDR1 is MDHEN and CDR2 SYDVKM. CDR3 nucleotides: TGTGCCAGCAGGTGGGGCTCCGCCTACGAGCAGTACTTC. Translated: CASRWGSAYEQYF. Filled out from reference TRBV28 and TRBJ2-7, the complete variable domain reads DVKVTQSSRYLVKRTGEKVFLECVQDMDHENMFWYRQDPGLGLRLIYFSYDVKMKEKGDIPEGYSVSREKKERFSLILESASTNQTSMYLCASRWGSAYEQYFGPGTRLTVT.

The chain carries TRBV6-6 and TRBJ2-7, with D maybe TRBD2 (7 bases). The CDR3 is made up of 15 amino acids. The V gene's germline CDR1 is MNHNY and CDR2 SVGAGI (reference sequence). Trimming pared 2 bases from V and 3 bases from J, leaving 14 bases between. The CDR3 region is CASSYEGRGIYEQYF. In DNA form, the CDR3 reads TGTGCCAGCAGTTACGAGGGGAGGGGGATCTACGAGCAGTACTTC.

The genes are TRBV19 and TRBJ2-4; D remains unclear. V was trimmed by 6 bases and J by 1 base, leaving 4 bases between them. In germline, CDR1 is LNHDA, CDR2 SQIVND (reference sequence). The CDR3 runs to 12 residues. As DNA, the CDR3 is TGTGCCAGTAGAGGGGCCAAAAACATTCAGTACTTC. It is translated as CASRGAKNIQYF.

The chain is built from TRBV7-8 and TRBJ1-4, with D hard to call. The CDR3 loop spans 13 amino acids. V dropped 6 bases and J dropped 10 bases, with 15 bases sitting between them. Germline CDR1 and CDR2: SGHVS and FQNEAQ. CDR3 bases: TGTGCCAGCAGTCCGCCCGGGGAGGGAAAACTGTTTTTT. It yields the protein CASSPPGEGKLFF.

This clone came up a few times. The rearrangement uses TRBV6-1 and TRBJ1-6; TRBD1 aligns across 9 bases. Germline CDR1 MNHNS, CDR2 SASEGT. CDR3 size: 17 residues. Trimming took 0 bases from V and 4 from J; bases not matched to a gene: 4. The CDR3 region is CASSEAPGTGYNSPLHF. DNA for the CDR3: TGTGCCAGCAGTGAAGCACCCGGGACAGGGTATAATTCACCCCTCCACTTT.

This clone was seen once. The chain recombines TRBV28 with TRBJ1-1; D unresolved. CDR1 and CDR2 (germline): MDHEN, SYDVKM. The V end lost 7 bases, the J end lost 4 bases, and 16 bases lay between the germline ends. This CDR3 comprises 14 residues. The CDR3 is CASTLLEGFTEAFF. DNA for the CDR3: TGTGCCAGCACCCTTTTGGAGGGTTTCACTGAAGCTTTCTTT.

The V gene is TRBV19, the J gene TRBJ2-1, with TRBD2 matching over 7 bases. Germline V gene lookup returns CDR1 LNHDA and CDR2 SQIVND (reference sequence). The CDR3 sequence is 14 residues long. The V segment lost 1 base and the J segment 9 bases; nucleotides outside the gene matches: 6. The CDR3 spells CASSIGAGESEQFF. In nucleotides, the CDR3 is TGTGCCAGTAGTATAGGGGCGGGAGAGAGTGAGCAGTTCTTC.

CDR3 sequence reads: CASSSTRGISVDQPQHF. Here the CDR3 DNA reads TGTGCCAGTAGTTCCACCAGGGGGATTTCAGTCGATCAGCCCCAGCATTTT. J is TRBJ1-5 and V is TRBV19, with 7 bases lining up with TRBD1. The CDR3 runs to 17 residues. Germline values: CDR1 LNHDA, CDR2 SQIVND (reference sequence). Trimming removed 5 bases from V and 5 bases from J; junction bases left unmatched: 15.

J is TRBJ2-7 and V is TRBV5-1; possible D gene TRBD1, 6 bases. CDR3 size: 15 residues. Germline V lookup: CDR1 SGHRS, CDR2 YFSETQ. V lost 0 bases, J lost 0 bases, and 10 bases lay in between. The CDR3 bases are TGCGCCAGCAGCTTGGAACAGGGTGTCTCCTACGAGCAGTACTTC. Amino acids: CASSLEQGVSYEQYF.

As DNA, the CDR3 is TGTGCCAGCAGCCAGGTAGTAGCAGGCACAGATACGCAGTATTTT. Amino acid sequence: CASSQVVAGTDTQYF. The chain employs TRBV6-5 and TRBJ2-3; D is unresolved. V was trimmed by 6 bases and J by 1 base, leaving 14 bases between them. The CDR3 length is 15 residues. The germline gives CDR1 MNHEY, CDR2 SVGAGI.

Concerning this clone itself: Different DNA sequences within this sample yield the same CDR3. The chain's CDR3 is CASSSDRSSGNTIYF. The CDR3 DNA reads TGTGCCAGCAGTTCAGACAGAAGCTCTGGAAACACCATATATTTT. This rearrangement joins TRBV6-5 to TRBJ1-3; D perhaps matches TRBD1 (5 bases). Germline lookup yields CDR1 MNHEY and CDR2 SVGAGI. The CDR3 runs to 15 residues. The V end lost 4 bases, the J end lost 0 bases, and 10 bases lay between the germline ends.

Concerning this clone itself: Mismatch with germline at one junction end may stem from a read error. The chain employs TRBV18 and TRBJ2-1, with D possibly called TRBD1 or TRBD2 (5 bases each). CDR3 length equals 14 residues. CDR1 is KGHSH and CDR2 is LQKENI in the germline V gene. The CDR3 loop reads CASSPLTGGGERFF. DNA for the CDR3: TGTGCCAGCTCACCACTAACAGGAGGCGGTGAGCGGTTCTTC.

The chain uses TRBV10-3 and TRBJ1-2; D unresolved. Deletions cut 3 bases from V and 4 bases from J, with 9 bases between. The length of the CDR3 is 13 residues. Looked up from germline, CDR1 is ENHRY and CDR2 is SYGVKD. The CDR3 here is CAISDTAGYGYTF. The CDR3 DNA reads as TGTGCCATCAGTGATACTGCAGGCTATGGCTACACCTTC.

The chain recombines TRBV5-6 with TRBJ2-1; the match to TRBD2 covers 11 bases. This CDR3 contains 16 residues. CDR1 and CDR2 (germline): SGHDT, YYEEEE. Germline trimming cut 0 bases from V and 2 bases from J; bases unmatched to any gene: 1. CDR3 nucleotides: TGTGCCAGCAGCTTGGGACTAGCGGGACCCTACAATGAGCAGTTCTTC. Translated, it gives CASSLGLAGPYNEQFF.

The chain links TRBV6-6 to TRBJ2-2; TRBD2 aligns across 11 bases. The CDR3 extends over 14 amino acids. Per the germline V gene, CDR1 is MNHNY and CDR2 is SVGAGI (reference sequence). The trim removed 6 bases at V and 5 bases at J, leaving 2 bases unmatched. The chain's CDR3 is CASSLAGGTGELFF. For the CDR3, the DNA is TGTGCCAGCAGCCTAGCGGGAGGAACCGGGGAGCTGTTTTTT.

V is TRBV28 and J is TRBJ2-4; 8 bases are shared with TRBD1. Germline values: CDR1 MDHEN, CDR2 SYDVKM. The V gene end was trimmed by 8 bases and the J gene end by 0 bases; junction bases not matched to a gene: 21. This CDR3 has 20 residues. The CDR3 sequence: CASQPRPGQAGPLAKNIQYF. The CDR3 DNA follows: TGTGCCAGCCAACCCAGACCGGGACAGGCCGGACCCCTAGCCAAAAACATTCAGTACTTC.

CDR3 sequence: CASSPGTGLAGNTIYF. The CDR3 bases are TGTGCCAGCAGTCCCGGGACGGGGCTCGCTGGAAACACCATATATTTT. The V and J genes are TRBV28 and TRBJ1-3, with D possibly TRBD1 on 5 matching bases. Trimming left V 5 bases short and J 2 bases short, with 16 bases between. From germline, CDR1 is MDHEN and CDR2 SYDVKM. This CDR3 spans 16 amino acids.